Sequencing of this T cell receptor (beta chain) was carried out in a study of Ad26.COV2.S vaccination and SARS-CoV-2 variants. Findings and limits, study-wide: People who got the vaccine had more spike-specific TCR breadth than people who got placebo. CD8+ and CD4+ T cells specific for spike reportedly responded with substantial breadth after vaccination.

The table came from immunoSEQ multiplex PCR; TCRdb's copy has only in-frame clones and leaves some out. Seen here are about 390,000 clones, over 80% observed once, and the top ten hold more than 1.5%. Turning to this clone: Antigen: not known.

Treatment of the sample: roughly 19 received Ad26.COV2.S at low or high dose, single or two shots; 5 received placebo; per-sample allocation not given. Samples came from day 63 after the first vaccine or placebo injection. This person who donated was an adult of 18-55 years in Boston. Wuhan-strain spike was delivered by a replication-incompetent Ad26 vector. The sequence was collected from a person aged 18-60 years who received the Ad26.COV2.S COVID-19 vaccine or a placebo. The input for sequencing was peripheral blood, taken in a trial of Ad26.COV2.S vaccine versus placebo.

The CDR3 here is CASSRTPNTGELFF. CDR3 bases: TGTGCCAGCAGTCGGACACCGAACACCGGGGAGCTGTTTTTT. The rearrangement links TRBV6-5 to TRBJ2-2; maybe TRBD1 (5 bases). Trimming shortened V by 5 bases and J by 0 bases, and 7 bases separated the two germline ends. Looked up from germline, CDR1 is MNHEY and CDR2 is SVGAGI. The CDR3 contains 14 residues.